This T cell receptor beta chain was identified during a study of T-cell memory formation after mild COVID-19. Study-level information: TCR clusters were mostly confined to one donor each.

This CDR3 spans 15 amino acids. The germline gives CDR1 LGHNA, CDR2 YSLEER. V lost 3 bases, J lost 6 bases, and 8 bases stayed unmatched. Via MiXCR, TCRdb re-called the 5' RACE reads, giving one row per CDR3 protein. The profile shows 410,000 or so distinct CDR3 sequences, roughly a quarter of them singletons. This chain connects TRBV4-3 to TRBJ2-7; 10 bases align to TRBD2. The receptor was isolated from an adult woman who had mild COVID-19 (a few samples of this study predate the infection). Cell type and time point are not known. Sequencing was done on a sample of PBMCs or a T cell subset sorted from them (not recorded which). The CDR3 DNA is TGCGCCAGCAGCCACCAAGCGGGAGGGCGCGGCGAGCAGTACTTC. Residues: CASSHQAGGRGEQYF.